The clone carrying this T cell receptor (beta chain) was seen only a few times. This entry belongs to a study of type 1 and type 2 diabetes patients. Study-level information: Samples came from type 1 diabetic, type 2 diabetic or nondiabetic people, recruited in China. Magnetic bead positive selection isolated CD4+ or CD8+ T cells from PBMCs.

Amplification started from genomic DNA. Amplification of the beta chain CDR3 used 30 forward and 13 reverse multiplex primers. TCRdb reprocessed the multiplex PCR reads with MiXCR, giving one entry per CDR3 protein. The table lists fewer than 350,000 distinct CDR3 sequences, roughly 48% of them singletons, with roughly an eighth in the top ten. The V and J ends lost 0 bases and 5 bases, in that order; junction bases with no gene match: 12. Germline V gene lookup returns CDR1 LNHDA and CDR2 SQIVND (reference sequence). There are 17 residues in the CDR3. The rearrangement joins TRBV19 to TRBJ2-7, with 8 positions matching TRBD2. The sequence was collected from a man younger than 35 with type 2 diabetes. What was sequenced was peripheral blood mononuclear cells (PBMCs). CDR3 in amino acids: CASSIDPYSGKSDEQYF. In DNA, the CDR3 is TGTGCCAGTAGTATAGACCCCTATAGCGGGAAATCGGACGAGCAGTACTTC.